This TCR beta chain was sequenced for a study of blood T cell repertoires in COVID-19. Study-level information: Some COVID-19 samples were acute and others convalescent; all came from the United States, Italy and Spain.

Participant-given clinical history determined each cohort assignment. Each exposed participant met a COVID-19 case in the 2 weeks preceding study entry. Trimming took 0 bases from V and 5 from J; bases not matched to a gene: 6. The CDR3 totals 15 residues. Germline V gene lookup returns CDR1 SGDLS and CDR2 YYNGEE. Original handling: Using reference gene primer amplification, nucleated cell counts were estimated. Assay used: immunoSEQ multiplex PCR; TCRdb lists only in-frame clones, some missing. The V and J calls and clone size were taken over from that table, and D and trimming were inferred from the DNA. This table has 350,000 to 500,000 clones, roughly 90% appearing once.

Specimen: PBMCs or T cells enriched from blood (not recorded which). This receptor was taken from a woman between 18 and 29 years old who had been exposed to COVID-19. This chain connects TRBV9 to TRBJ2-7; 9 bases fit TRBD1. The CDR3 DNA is TGTGCCAGCAGCGTAGTGGGACAGGGTATCGACGAGCAGTACTTC. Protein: CASSVVGQGIDEQYF.